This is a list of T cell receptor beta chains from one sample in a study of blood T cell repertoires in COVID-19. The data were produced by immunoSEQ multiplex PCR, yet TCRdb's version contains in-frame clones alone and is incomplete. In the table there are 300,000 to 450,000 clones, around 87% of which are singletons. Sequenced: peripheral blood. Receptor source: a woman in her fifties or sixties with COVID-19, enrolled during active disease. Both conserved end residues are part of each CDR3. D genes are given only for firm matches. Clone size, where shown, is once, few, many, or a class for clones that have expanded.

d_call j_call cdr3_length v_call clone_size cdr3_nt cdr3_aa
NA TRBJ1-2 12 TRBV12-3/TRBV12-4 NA TGTGCCAGCAGTTTGTGGAGCTATGGCTACACCTTC CASSLWSYGYTF
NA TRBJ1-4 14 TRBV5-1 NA TGCGCCAGCAGCTGGGGTAGGGGGAATGAAAAACTGTTTTTT CASSWGRGNEKLFF
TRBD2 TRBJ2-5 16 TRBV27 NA TGTGCCAGCAGTTTATCGGTAGCGGGGGTTAGGGAGACCCAGTACTTC CASSLSVAGVRETQYF
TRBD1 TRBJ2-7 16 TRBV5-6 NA TGTGCCAGCAGCGGGACAGGGGAGACGTTAATGGGCGAGCAGTACTTC CASSGTGETLMGEQYF
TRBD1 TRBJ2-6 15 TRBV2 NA TGTGCCAGCAGTGAATCGGGACAGGGGGCCAACGTCCTGACTTTC CASSESGQGANVLTF
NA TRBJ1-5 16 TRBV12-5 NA TGTGCTAGTGGTTTGGGGGGGCCTTATAGCAATCAGCCCCAGCATTTT CASGLGGPYSNQPQHF
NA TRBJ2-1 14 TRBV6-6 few TGTGCCAGCAGGGAACAGAGCTCCTACAATGAGCAGTTCTTC CASREQSSYNEQFF
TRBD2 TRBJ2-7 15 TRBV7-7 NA TGTGCTAGCAGCCCCCCGGGGGGAAGCTCCTACGAGCAGTACTTC CASSPPGGSSYEQYF
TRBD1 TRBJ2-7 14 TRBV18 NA TGTGCCAGCTCACCAGGGGGACAGAGGTACGAGCAGTACTTC CASSPGGQRYEQYF
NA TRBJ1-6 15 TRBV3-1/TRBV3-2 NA TGTGCCAGCAGCCAAGAGGGGGGAAGAGTGGGGTCCCTCCACTTT CASSQEGGRVGSLHF
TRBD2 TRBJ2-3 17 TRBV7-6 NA TGTGCCAGCAGCTTAGCTCTTGGGGCGGGGGGGCCAAATACGCAGTATTTT CASSLALGAGGPNTQYF
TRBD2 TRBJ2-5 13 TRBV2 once TGTGCCAGCAGCTGGGGACTACAAGAGACCCAGTACTTC CASSWGLQETQYF
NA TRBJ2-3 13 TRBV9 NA TGTGCCAGCAGCTACAGGGTCACAGATACGCAGTATTTT CASSYRVTDTQYF